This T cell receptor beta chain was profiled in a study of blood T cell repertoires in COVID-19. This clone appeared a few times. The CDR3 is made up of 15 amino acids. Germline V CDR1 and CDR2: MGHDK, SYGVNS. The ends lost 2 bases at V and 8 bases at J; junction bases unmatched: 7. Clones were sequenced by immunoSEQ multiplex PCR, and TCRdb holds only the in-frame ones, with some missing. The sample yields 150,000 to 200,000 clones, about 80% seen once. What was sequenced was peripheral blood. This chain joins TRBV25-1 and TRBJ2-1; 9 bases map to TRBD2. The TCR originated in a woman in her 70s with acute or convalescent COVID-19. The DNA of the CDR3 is TGTGCCAGCAGTGAACTCGCGGGAGGGCCTGATGAGCAGTTCTTC. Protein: CASSELAGGPDEQFF.